This T cell receptor (beta chain) was retrieved from a study of CD8 T cells in Susac syndrome. Study-wide background: Blood was drawn from patients with Susac syndrome. At that point, they were therapy-naive, on corticosteroids, or on intravenous immunoglobulin alone.

Susac syndrome patients met recently defined diagnostic criteria for definite or probable disease. V lost 1 base and J lost 5, with 10 bases in between. Germline CDR1 reads SGHNT; CDR2 reads YYREEE (reference sequence). This CDR3 is 14 amino acids long. Reverse transcription of roughly 0.5 to 1 ug RNA was carried out with random hexamers. MiXCR was run by TCRdb on the immunoSEQ multiplex PCR reads, yielding one entry per CDR3 protein. Here the sample spans about 140,000 distinct CDR3 sequences, approximately 96% being singletons. This TCR derives from a human donor with Susac syndrome. J is TRBJ2-1 and V is TRBV5-4; tentatively, D is TRBD2 (7 bases). The sequenced material came from CD4+ T cells from PBMCs. The CDR3 coding sequence is TGTGCCAGCAGCTTGACAGGGAGGGACAATGAGCAGTTCTTC. Protein: CASSLTGRDNEQFF.